This T cell receptor beta chain derives from a study of blood T cell repertoires in COVID-19. Study context: Acute-phase and convalescent COVID-19 samples originated in the United States, Italy and Spain. T cells, B-cell-depleted T cells, or PBMCs supplied cDNA or gDNA.

Per the study methods: Quantification of nucleated cells was approximated via reference gene primer amplification. The assay was immunoSEQ multiplex PCR, and TCRdb's table has in-frame clones only and misses some. For V, J and clone size, that table is used; D and trimming come from the DNA. There are about 190,000 clones in the sample; 82% occur only once, and roughly 7.1% lies in the top ten. Seattle researchers signed up patients amid active infection and tracked them longitudinally. V lost 0 bases to trimming and J lost 1 base, with 6 bases between them. This CDR3 region has 14 residues. Germline CDR1 reads LNHDA; CDR2 reads SQIVND (reference sequence).

This clonotype originated in a woman aged 55-70 years with COVID-19, enrolled during active disease. J is TRBJ1-1 and V is TRBV19; D unresolved. Source material: peripheral blood. In DNA form, the CDR3 reads TGTGCCAGTAGTATAGAGTCGGGGAACACTGAAGCTTTCTTT. Residues: CASSIESGNTEAFF.